This paragraph reports one T cell receptor (beta chain). Its antigen remains unknown. The sample originates from a study of cytomegalovirus exposure and HLA in healthy donors. Findings and limits, study-wide: Analyzed later, association rates of TCRs varied across HLA loci, with DRB1 most and HLA-C fewest. In a later analysis, around 18,000 TCR beta sequences were associated with HLA alleles at 0.05 false discovery rate.

The CDR3 has 15 amino acids. The germline V and J ends were trimmed by 2 bases and 9 bases, with 17 bases remaining between them. Germline CDR1 is MNHEY and CDR2 is SVGAGI. Use of 60 Vbeta and 13 Jbeta primers characterized the PCR. Repertoires were generated with immunoSEQ multiplex PCR, while TCRdb's copy carries only in-frame clones and drops some. The table records more than 110,000 clones, around 80% of them present only once. The chain has TRBV6-5 and TRBJ2-1, with D hard to call. This clonotype was obtained from a middle-aged man in good health and CMV-seropositive. Sequenced input: PBMCs. In DNA, the CDR3 is TGTGCCAGCAGTTACCTAACAGCCACAAAAAGTGAGCAGTTCTTC. It codes for CASSYLTATKSEQFF.